This TCR beta chain comes out of a study of OX40 agonist ivuxolimab in advanced cancers. The CDR3 extends over 14 amino acids. Looked up from germline, CDR1 is SGHNT and CDR2 is YYREEE (reference sequence). This clone appeared a single time. The junction and the germline gene differ at one end; a read error may be behind it. TCRdb keeps only in-frame clones here, not all; method: immunoSEQ multiplex PCR. The data show 75,000 to 90,000 clones, with more than 80% seen just once and 9% to 10% held by the top ten. Here the sequenced sample was CD4+ or CD8+ T cells sorted from blood, taken in a trial of the OX40 agonist ivuxolimab. This TCR was recovered from an adult with an advanced solid tumor such as melanoma, head and neck, liver or kidney cancer. The chain carries TRBV5-4 and TRBJ2-4; TRBD2 is a possible D gene (5 bases). For the CDR3, the DNA is TGTGCCAGCAGCCCCCGCCCGGAGGTGAACACTCAGTACTTC. Residues: CASSPRPEVNTQYF.